Below, 9 T cell receptor beta chains from the same sample are listed, as sequenced in a study of cytomegalovirus exposure and HLA in healthy donors. Sequencing used immunoSEQ multiplex PCR; TCRdb keeps in-frame clones, though not all of them. The sample lists 300,000 to 400,000 clones, roughly 86% seen once, with around 0.88% in the top ten. The sequencing input was PBMCs. The receptors originated from a young man in good health and CMV-seronegative.

This clone turned up a few times. This sample includes further DNA sequences coding for the same CDR3. The chain employs TRBV19 and TRBJ2-7, with 9 bases that match TRBD1. Germline-derived CDR1 and CDR2 are LNHDA and SQIVND (reference sequence). There are 13 residues in the CDR3. J lost 2 bases, V lost 6 bases, and 2 bases had no gene match. Written as DNA, the CDR3 is TGTGCCAGTAGGGACAGGGGTACCTACGAGCAGTACTTC. It specifies CASRDRGTYEQYF.

The rearrangement links TRBV15 to TRBJ2-5; D gene uncertain. The CDR3 extends over 13 amino acids. Trimming took off 3 bases at V and 2 bases at J, with 7 bases between the two ends. Germline CDR1 reads LNHNV; CDR2 reads YYDKDF (reference sequence). CDR3 nucleotides: TGTGCCACCAGCAGGGGCAGGCAAGAGACCCAGTACTTC. It yields the protein CATSRGRQETQYF.

The genes are TRBV27 and TRBJ1-6; D unresolved. The CDR3 contains 16 residues. The V end was cut by 3 bases, the J end by 1 base, with 10 bases between. From germline, CDR1 is MNHEY and CDR2 SMNVEV (reference sequence). This chain's CDR3 is CASSFGVFSYNSPLHF. CDR3 DNA: TGTGCCAGCAGTTTCGGAGTTTTTTCCTATAATTCACCCCTCCACTTT.

The gene calls are TRBV7-2 and TRBJ2-7, with TRBD2 matching over 11 bases. Germline V gene data show CDR1 as SGHTA and CDR2 as FQGNSA. This CDR3 spans 15 amino acids. The trim removed 3 bases at V and 4 bases at J, leaving 5 bases unmatched. The DNA for the CDR3 is TGTGCCAGCAGCTTGGCACTAGCGGGGGATTACGAGCAGTACTTC. Its translation is CASSLALAGDYEQYF.

The chain carries TRBV18 and TRBJ1-5; TRBD1 matches at 7 bases. With 3 bases clipped from V and 1 base from J, the junction kept 15 bases outside the gene matches. Germline CDR1 KGHSH, CDR2 LQKENI. The CDR3 spans 19 residues. CDR3 residues: CASSPIAPTGTGSNQPQHF. In DNA form, the CDR3 reads TGTGCCAGCTCACCCATCGCCCCGACAGGGACCGGGAGCAATCAGCCCCAGCATTTT.

The chain recombines TRBV5-6 with TRBJ1-1; weak D call: TRBD1 (6 bases). Germline loops: CDR1 SGHDT, CDR2 YYEEEE. The V gene lost 4 bases and the J gene lost 8 bases, with 9 bases spanning the gap. This CDR3 is built from 11 residues. The CDR3 bases are TGTGCCAGCAGCGTCGGGACAGAAGCTTTCTTT. Its translation is CASSVGTEAFF.

The CDR3 loop is CASVAGGNTIYF. CDR3 DNA sequence: TGTGCCAGCGTAGCGGGCGGAAACACCATATATTTT. V usage is TRBV6-6 and J usage is TRBJ1-3, with no clear D. The CDR3 is 12 amino acids. Germline CDR1 and CDR2: MNHNY and SVGAGI (reference sequence). V was pared by 8 bases and J by 4 bases, with 9 bases between.

The genes are TRBV7-2 and TRBJ1-3; possibly TRBD1 for D (5 bases). The CDR3 is 15 amino acids. V lost 1 base and J lost 8, with 15 bases in between. Germline assignment: CDR1 SGHTA and CDR2 FQGNSA. The CDR3 nucleotides are TGTGCCAGCAGCTTAGTCGGCAGGGTGAAGGACACCATATATTTT. Its protein is CASSLVGRVKDTIYF.

The count of this clone is one. The V call is TRBV19, the J call TRBJ1-1; unclear D gene. V lost 11 bases, J lost 0 bases, and 13 bases lay in between. From germline, CDR1 is LNHDA and CDR2 SQIVND (reference sequence). The CDR3 contains 13 residues. The CDR3 loop is CASSAALNTEAFF. CDR3 bases: TGTGCCTCTTCGGCGGCTCTGAACACTGAAGCTTTCTTT.